This is a list of T cell receptor beta chains from one sample in a study of cytomegalovirus exposure and HLA in healthy donors. TCRdb's table, derived via immunoSEQ multiplex PCR, lists solely in-frame clones and lacks some. This table has under 300,000 clones, approximately 70% appearing once. The sample was PBMCs. The receptors here all came from a female donor in good health and CMV-seronegative. The CDR3 runs from the conserved cysteine through the conserved F or W. Each record gives: D gene, J gene, V gene, clone size, CDR3 protein, CDR3 DNA. A D gene is named only where the DNA matches it firmly. Some rows mark clone size as missing; the rest say once, few, many or name a class of expanded clone.

>-|TRBJ1-3|TRBV25-1|once
CASSEFVGNTIYF
TGTGCCAGCAGTGAATTCGTTGGAAACACCATATATTTT
>TRBD2|TRBJ2-7|TRBV7-9|-
CASQREGGSQQYF
TGTGCCAGCCAGAGGGAGGGTGGGAGCCAGCAGTACTTC
>TRBD1|TRBJ2-7|TRBV7-9|-
CASSQQGNEQYF
TGTGCCAGCAGCCAACAGGGGAACGAGCAGTACTTC
>-|TRBJ1-1|TRBV5-5|-
CASSLVGTEAFF
TGTGCCAGCAGCTTGGTCGGCACTGAAGCTTTCTTT
>TRBD1|TRBJ1-2|TRBV7-8|-
CASSSSGTAIIYGYTF
TGTGCCAGCAGCTCCTCCGGGACAGCCATAATCTATGGCTACACCTTC
>-|TRBJ2-1|TRBV5-1|-
CASSSSRPAGNEQFF
TGCGCCAGCAGCTCTAGCAGGCCGGCGGGCAATGAGCAGTTCTTC
>-|TRBJ1-2|TRBV6-6|-
CASSDRNYGYTF
TGTGCCAGCAGTGACAGAAACTATGGCTACACCTTC
>TRBD1|TRBJ1-2|TRBV6-1|-
CASRTDRVYGYTF
TGTGCCAGCAGAACGGACAGGGTATACGGCTACACCTTC
>-|TRBJ2-3|TRBV4-2|-
CASSQDGGGGKDTQYF
TGTGCCAGCAGCCAAGACGGAGGAGGAGGGAAAGATACGCAGTATTTT
>-|TRBJ1-1|TRBV5-1|few
CATSYGGMNTEAFF
TGCGCCACCTCCTACGGAGGGATGAACACTGAAGCTTTCTTT
>-|TRBJ1-1|TRBV6-4|-
CASRDTRLGGTEAFF
TGTGCCAGCAGGGATACACGCTTGGGGGGCACTGAAGCTTTCTTT
>TRBD2|TRBJ2-1|TRBV27|-
CASSFGTNPYNEQFF
TGTGCCAGCAGTTTCGGGACTAATCCCTACAATGAGCAGTTCTTC
>TRBD2|TRBJ2-1|TRBV5-1|few
CASSLYSGSFNEQFF
TGCGCCAGCAGCTTGTATAGCGGGAGCTTCAATGAGCAGTTCTTC
>-|TRBJ2-3|TRBV4-1|-
CASSPSSPRTDTQYF
TGCGCCAGCAGCCCGAGTAGTCCGCGCACAGATACGCAGTATTTT
>TRBD1|TRBJ1-5|TRBV30|-
CAWSAWPSPGQGQHF
TGTGCCTGGAGTGCATGGCCGTCCCCGGGACAGGGGCAGCATTTT
>-|TRBJ2-1|TRBV27|-
CASSFTGPYNEQFF
TGTGCCAGCAGTTTTACTGGGCCCTACAATGAGCAGTTCTTC
>TRBD2|TRBJ2-7|TRBV6-5|-
CASSYLGLAGSHEQYF
TGTGCCAGCAGTTATCTTGGCCTAGCGGGATCCCACGAGCAGTACTTC
>-|TRBJ2-7|TRBV28|-
CASSPDSRYEQYF
TGTGCCAGCAGCCCCGACAGCCGCTACGAGCAGTACTTC
>TRBD2|TRBJ2-1|TRBV7-7|-
CASSLGSGTSGRGEQFF
TGTGCTAGCAGCTTAGGGAGCGGGACTAGCGGGAGAGGCGAGCAGTTCTTC
>TRBD2|TRBJ2-1|TRBV9|-
CASSSGGSSYNEQFF
TGTGCCAGCAGCTCGGGCGGGAGCTCCTACAATGAGCAGTTCTTC
>-|TRBJ1-1|TRBV27|-
CASSYREGTEAFF
TGTGCCAGTAGTTACAGGGAGGGCACTGAAGCTTTCTTT
>-|TRBJ1-4|TRBV30|once
CAWREANEKLFF
TGTGCCTGGAGAGAGGCTAATGAAAAACTGTTTTTT
>TRBD1|TRBJ2-2|TRBV27|-
CASSSGDRGPPGTGELFF
TGTGCCAGCAGTTCAGGGGACAGGGGCCCACCCGGGACCGGGGAGCTGTTTTTT
>-|TRBJ1-5|TRBV14|-
CASSQEPTLSGQPRHF
TGTGCCAGCAGCCAAGAACCGACACTCTCTGGGCAGCCCCGGCATTTT
>-|TRBJ2-7|TRBV28|-
CASNNPSVRSYEQYF
TGTGCCAGCAATAACCCGTCAGTCAGGTCCTACGAGCAGTACTTC
>TRBD1|TRBJ2-1|TRBV18|-
CASSPGTGGNEQFF
TGTGCCAGCTCACCCGGGACAGGGGGCAATGAGCAGTTCTTC
>TRBD2|TRBJ2-1|TRBV2|few
CASSEATSGNYNEQFF
TGTGCCAGCAGTGAAGCGACTAGCGGTAACTACAATGAGCAGTTCTTC
>TRBD1|TRBJ2-7|TRBV11-1|-
CASSLGSWLDRIGTEQYF
TGTGCCAGCAGCTTAGGTTCTTGGTTGGACAGGATAGGAACCGAGCAGTACTTC
>TRBD1|TRBJ1-5|TRBV5-1|-
CASSPQGIGQPQHF
TGCGCCAGCAGCCCACAGGGGATTGGTCAGCCCCAGCATTTT
>-|TRBJ1-3|TRBV5-6|-
CASSGTGSGNTIYF
TGTGCCAGCAGCGGAACAGGGTCTGGAAACACCATATATTTT
>-|TRBJ2-1|TRBV4-2|-
CASSGRDGSSYNEQFF
TGTGCCAGCAGCGGAAGAGACGGGAGCTCCTACAATGAGCAGTTCTTC
>-|TRBJ2-5|TRBV9|-
CASSVGAAQETQYF
TGTGCCAGCAGCGTAGGGGCAGCACAAGAGACCCAGTACTTC
>-|TRBJ1-1|TRBV19|-
CASSIQGGNTEAFF
TGTGCCAGTAGTATCCAGGGAGGGAACACTGAAGCTTTCTTT
>-|TRBJ1-1|TRBV7-9|-
CASSIPWGGEAFF
TGTGCCAGCAGCATCCCGTGGGGGGGCGAAGCTTTCTTT
>-|TRBJ2-7|TRBV30|-
CAWSVGLSLEQYF
TGTGCCTGGAGTGTTGGACTCTCCCTCGAGCAGTACTTC
>TRBD2|TRBJ2-7|TRBV28|-
CATEPGEGGYEQYF
TGTGCCACCGAACCCGGGGAGGGTGGTTACGAGCAGTACTTC
>TRBD1|TRBJ1-4|TRBV28|few
CASSLGGAGGSGEKLFF
TGTGCCAGCAGTTTGGGCGGGGCAGGGGGCAGTGGGGAAAAACTGTTTTTT
>-|TRBJ1-5|TRBV28|-
CASSPGTIVSQPQHF
TGTGCCAGCAGCCCCGGGACAATAGTTTCTCAGCCCCAGCATTTT
>-|TRBJ2-3|TRBV9|-
CASSPYSTDTQYF
TGTGCCAGCAGCCCCTATAGCACAGATACGCAGTATTTT
>TRBD1|TRBJ2-5|TRBV29-1|-
CSVQQGWMGETQYF
TGCAGCGTCCAACAGGGGTGGATGGGGGAGACCCAGTACTTC
>TRBD1|TRBJ1-2|TRBV27|-
CASSSNQGASLGGYTF
TGTGCCAGCAGTTCGAACCAGGGGGCAAGCCTCGGGGGCTACACCTTC
>TRBD1|TRBJ1-2|TRBV4-1|-
CASSPWTGDYGYTF
TGCGCCAGCAGCCCCTGGACAGGAGACTATGGCTACACCTTC
>TRBD1|TRBJ2-7|TRBV6-5|-
CASSPGTGSYEQYF
TGTGCCAGCAGTCCCGGGACAGGGAGTTACGAGCAGTACTTC
>-|TRBJ1-1|TRBV28|-
CASIEYTEAFF
TGTGCCAGCATTGAGTACACTGAAGCTTTCTTT
>-|TRBJ2-5|TRBV18|-
CASSQVQTSLETQYF
TGTGCCAGCTCTCAGGTCCAGACTAGTCTCGAGACCCAGTACTTC
>TRBD2|TRBJ2-6|TRBV29-1|-
CSVERTSGTGANVLTF
TGCAGCGTTGAAAGGACGAGCGGGACTGGGGCCAACGTCCTGACTTTC
>TRBD1|TRBJ1-1|TRBV6-1|few
CASSEGGGAFF
TGTGCCAGCAGTGAAGGAGGGGGCGCTTTCTTT
>-|TRBJ1-2|TRBV7-6|once
CASSLGPNYGYTF
TGTGCCAGCAGCTTAGGTCCGAACTATGGCTACACCTTC
>-|TRBJ1-3|TRBV2|-
CASRTTGLGGNTIYF
TGTGCCAGCAGAACAACAGGGTTGGGAGGAAACACCATATATTTT
>TRBD1|TRBJ1-1|TRBV7-9|few
CASSFPDRVEAFF
TGTGCCAGCAGCTTCCCGGACAGGGTGGAAGCTTTCTTT